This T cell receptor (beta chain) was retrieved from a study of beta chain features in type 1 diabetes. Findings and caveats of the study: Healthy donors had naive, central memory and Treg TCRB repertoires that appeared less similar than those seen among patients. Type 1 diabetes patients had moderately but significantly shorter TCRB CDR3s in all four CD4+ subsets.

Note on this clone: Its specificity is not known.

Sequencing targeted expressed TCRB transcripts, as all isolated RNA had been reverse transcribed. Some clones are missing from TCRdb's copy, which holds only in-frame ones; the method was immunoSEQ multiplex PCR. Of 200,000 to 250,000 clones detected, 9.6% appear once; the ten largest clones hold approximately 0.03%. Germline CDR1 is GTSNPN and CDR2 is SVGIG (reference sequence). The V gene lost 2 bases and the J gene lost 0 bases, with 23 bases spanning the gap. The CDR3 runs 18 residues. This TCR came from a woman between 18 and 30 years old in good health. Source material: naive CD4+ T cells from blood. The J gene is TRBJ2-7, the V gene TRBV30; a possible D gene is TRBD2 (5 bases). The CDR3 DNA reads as TGTGCCTGGAGTCCACCCGGGCTAGCCCGAGTCCACTCCTACGAGCAGTACTTC. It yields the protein CAWSPPGLARVHSYEQYF.